The rows below give T cell receptor beta chains drawn from one sample of a study of T cells in Graves' hyperthyroidism and ophthalmopathy. MiXCR, run by TCRdb on the multiplex PCR reads, gives a single entry per CDR3 protein. The top ten hold roughly 50% of the sample, which has 250,000 to 350,000 distinct CDR3 sequences, over 15% seen once. Material: blood. These receptors all come from a woman aged 55-70 years with Graves' ophthalmopathy. Both conserved end residues are part of each CDR3. The order of the fields is V gene, clone size, D gene, J gene, CDR3 protein, CDR3 DNA. The D gene is left open where the match is weak. Clone sizes are given selectively: once, few, many, or a class where the clone is expanded.

v_gene: TRBV4-3; abundance: few; d_gene: TRBD2; j_gene: TRBJ2-2; CDR3aa: CASSPLEREDIGELFF; CDR3nt: TGCGCCAGCAGCCCTTTGGAGCGGGAGGATATCGGGGAGCTGTTTTTT
v_gene: TRBV20-1; abundance: many; d_gene: NA; j_gene: TRBJ2-3; CDR3aa: CITTLVFSDTQYF; CDR3nt: TGCATTACAACACTAGTTTTTTCGGATACGCAGTATTTT
v_gene: TRBV7-8; abundance: many; d_gene: NA; j_gene: TRBJ2-1; CDR3aa: CASSLAGDLDEQFF; CDR3nt: TGTGCCAGCAGCTTAGCGGGGGATTTGGATGAGCAGTTCTTC
v_gene: TRBV2; abundance: many; d_gene: NA; j_gene: TRBJ1-2; CDR3aa: CASSQGTSLYGYTF; CDR3nt: TGTGCCAGCAGCCAGGGGACCTCCCTCTATGGCTACACCTTC
v_gene: TRBV3-1; abundance: few; d_gene: TRBD1; j_gene: TRBJ2-1; CDR3aa: CASSERGPAGQFF; CDR3nt: TGTGCCAGCAGCGAGAGGGGGCCCGCCGGGCAGTTCTTC
v_gene: TRBV29-1; abundance: many; d_gene: NA; j_gene: TRBJ1-4; CDR3aa: CNSPEGRRRGRSEKLFF; CDR3nt: TGCAACTCCCCTGAGGGGCGCCGCCGGGGGCGTAGTGAAAAACTGTTTTTT
v_gene: TRBV3-1; abundance: many; d_gene: NA; j_gene: TRBJ1-1; CDR3aa: CASSPSERAGEAFF; CDR3nt: TGTGCCAGCAGCCCCTCGGAGAGGGCGGGTGAAGCTTTCTTT
v_gene: TRBV29-1; abundance: few; d_gene: NA; j_gene: TRBJ1-1; CDR3aa: CSAGHQTEAFF; CDR3nt: TGCAGCGCGGGACACCAAACCGAAGCTTTCTTT
v_gene: TRBV2; abundance: NA; d_gene: NA; j_gene: TRBJ2-1; CDR3aa: CASSPNRGGNEQFF; CDR3nt: TGTGCCAGCAGTCCCAACAGGGGAGGCAATGAGCAGTTCTTC
v_gene: TRBV28; abundance: many; d_gene: TRBD2; j_gene: TRBJ2-1; CDR3aa: CASSQSGSYNEQFF; CDR3nt: TGTGCCAGCAGTCAAAGCGGGAGCTACAATGAGCAGTTCTTC